This T cell receptor beta chain came from a study of identical twins. The study, taken as a whole, reports: Weaker excess sharing between twins was seen in beta out-of-frame sequences. Instead of following the same donors, the conclusions were based on cross-sectional statistical analysis. For zero-insertion analyses, partial confounding could come from invariant MAIT and iNKT cells.

The ends were cut back, 2 bases at V and 6 bases at J, with 8 bases in the middle. The CDR3 extends over 12 amino acids. The germline gives CDR1 MGHDK, CDR2 SYGVNS. This clonotype was detected a few times. What it binds is not known. Each CDR3 protein is one row after TCRdb ran MiXCR on the 5' RACE reads. Of some 1,600,000 distinct CDR3 sequences detected, about 32% appear once; the ten largest clones hold approximately 0.25%. The sample consisted of cord blood. This TCR was recovered from a newborn girl in good health. The chain is built from TRBV25-1 and TRBJ2-7; D gene ambiguous. The DNA of the CDR3 is TGTGCCAGCAGTGAACGTGGACGCGAGCAGTACTTC. This encodes CASSERGREQYF.